This T cell receptor (beta chain) was sequenced for a study of T-cell memory formation after mild COVID-19. Employing constant-segment primers, 5'RACE generated TCR alpha and TCR beta cDNA libraries bearing sample barcodes and UMIs. Via MiXCR, TCRdb re-called the 5' RACE reads, giving one row per CDR3 protein. Of fewer than 50,000 distinct CDR3 sequences listed, approximately 8% are singletons. The table lists this clonotype with a few counts. As yet, its antigen is unknown. The CDR3 loop spans 17 amino acids. Trimming removed 2 bases from V and 0 bases from J, with 14 bases in between. General study findings and limits: Shrinking CD4+ clones were chiefly CM and EM; CD8+ ones were chiefly EMRA. For second-wave clones that peaked at day 37, SARS-CoV-2 specificity went unverified.

V and J are TRBV12-3 or TRBV12-4 and TRBJ1-3; D uncertain. Sequencing was done on a sample of PBMCs or a T cell subset sorted from them (not recorded which). The origin of this receptor is a man between 18 and 35 years old who had mild COVID-19 (a few samples of this study predate the infection). Cell type and time point are not known. The CDR3: CASSLKVLGISGNTIYF. The DNA for the CDR3 is TGTGCCAGCAGTTTAAAGGTCCTCGGGATCTCTGGAAACACCATATATTTT.